One sample yielded the 3 T cell receptor beta chains listed below, sequenced in a study of T cells expressing NK-cell markers. Reprocessing the 5' RACE reads, TCRdb reports a single entry for every CDR3 protein and omits DNA. The table for this sample gives roughly 430,000 distinct CDR3 sequences. Sequencing was done on a sample of blood T cells: a sorted CD56 or NKG2C T cell subset, CD4+ or CD8+ T cells, or bulk PBMC T cells (not recorded which). Receptors were obtained from a woman between 18 and 70 years old in good health.

The chain is built from TRBV29-1 and TRBJ2-3; with no DNA, the TCRdb D assignment of TRBD2 cannot be verified. This CDR3 is built from 14 residues. Germline CDR1 is SQVTM and CDR2 is ANQGSEA. The CDR3 reads CSVVRGGPQDTQYF.

The chain has TRBV27 and TRBJ1-2; TCRdb proposes TRBD1, but this gene call is untestable without DNA. CDR1 is MNHEY and CDR2 is SMNVEV in the germline V gene (reference sequence). This CDR3 comprises 14 residues. This CDR3 is CASSLSPGHYGYTF.

The gene calls are TRBV7-9 and TRBJ2-3; checking the TCRdb D call of TRBD2 is not possible without DNA. The CDR3 length is 12 residues. From germline, CDR1 is SEHNR and CDR2 FQNEAQ (reference sequence). CDR3 region: CASDRDSSAQYF.